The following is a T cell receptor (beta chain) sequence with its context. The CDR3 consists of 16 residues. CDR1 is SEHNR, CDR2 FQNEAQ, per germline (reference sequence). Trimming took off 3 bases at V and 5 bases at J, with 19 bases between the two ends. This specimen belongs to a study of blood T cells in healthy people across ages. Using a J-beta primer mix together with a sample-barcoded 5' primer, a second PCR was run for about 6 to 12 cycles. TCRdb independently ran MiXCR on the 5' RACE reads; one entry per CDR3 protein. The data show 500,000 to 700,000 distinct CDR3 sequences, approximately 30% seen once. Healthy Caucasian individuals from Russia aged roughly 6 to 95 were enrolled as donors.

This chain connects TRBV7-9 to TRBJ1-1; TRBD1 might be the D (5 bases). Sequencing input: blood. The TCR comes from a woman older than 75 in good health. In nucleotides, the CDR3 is TGTGCCAGCAGCTTGGCTAGACGGGGGGGGAAGACTGAAGCTTTCTTT. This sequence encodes CASSLARRGGKTEAFF.